This T cell receptor (beta chain) originates from a study of T cell changes during pregnancy in multiple sclerosis. The V and J ends lost 6 bases and 5 bases respectively, with 20 bases between them. Per germline, CDR1 MNHEY and CDR2 SVGAGI. CDR3 length: 15 residues. The table came from immunoSEQ multiplex PCR; TCRdb's copy has only in-frame clones and leaves some out. The sample consists of approximately 20,000 clones, 86% of them appearing once. The source material was CD8+ T cells from peripheral blood mononuclear cells, sampled in the third trimester of pregnancy. This TCR came from a female donor in good health, enrolled as a control in a pregnancy study. The rearrangement joins TRBV6-5 to TRBJ2-7; perhaps TRBD1 as D (5 bases). CDR3 sequence (DNA): TGTGCCAGCAGCCCCGGCGGCAGGGATGGTGACGAGCAGTACTTC. Translating gives CASSPGGRDGDEQYF.